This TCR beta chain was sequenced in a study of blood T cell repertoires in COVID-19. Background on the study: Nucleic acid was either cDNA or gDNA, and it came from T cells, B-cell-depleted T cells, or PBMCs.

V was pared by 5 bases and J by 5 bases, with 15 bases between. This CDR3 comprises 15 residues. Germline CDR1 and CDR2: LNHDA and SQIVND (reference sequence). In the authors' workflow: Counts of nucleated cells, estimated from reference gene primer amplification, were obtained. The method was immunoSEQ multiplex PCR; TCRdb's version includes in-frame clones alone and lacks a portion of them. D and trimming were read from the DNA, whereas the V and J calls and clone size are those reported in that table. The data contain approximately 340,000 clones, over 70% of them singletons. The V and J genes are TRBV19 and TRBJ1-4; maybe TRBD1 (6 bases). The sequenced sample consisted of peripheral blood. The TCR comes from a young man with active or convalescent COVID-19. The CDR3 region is CASSDTQGPNEKLFF. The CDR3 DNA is TGTGCCAGTAGTGATACACAGGGTCCGAATGAAAAACTGTTTTTT.